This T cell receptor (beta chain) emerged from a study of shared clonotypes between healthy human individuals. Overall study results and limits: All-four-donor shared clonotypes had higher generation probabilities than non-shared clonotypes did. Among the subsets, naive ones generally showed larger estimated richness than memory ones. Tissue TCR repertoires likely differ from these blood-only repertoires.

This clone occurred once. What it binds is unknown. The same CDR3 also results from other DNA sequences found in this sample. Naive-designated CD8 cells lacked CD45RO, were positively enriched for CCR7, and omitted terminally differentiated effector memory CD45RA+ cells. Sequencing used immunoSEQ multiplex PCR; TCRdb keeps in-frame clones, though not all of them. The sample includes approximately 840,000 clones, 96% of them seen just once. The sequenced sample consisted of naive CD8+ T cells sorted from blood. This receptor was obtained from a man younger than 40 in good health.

Here the CDR3 DNA reads TGTGCCAGCAGCGTAGGAGGAGGAAGCACAGATACGCAGTATTTT. Protein product: CASSVGGGSTDTQYF. The chain has TRBV9 and TRBJ2-3; a possible D gene is TRBD2 (5 bases). CDR3 length equals 15 residues. The V gene lost 0 bases and the J gene lost 0 bases, with 8 bases spanning the gap. The germline V gene encodes CDR1 SGDLS and CDR2 YYNGEE.